This T cell receptor (beta chain) was recovered during a study of identical twins. Study outcomes and limitations: Invariant T cells like MAIT and iNKT could partly confound the zero-insertion analyses. Cord blood beta clonotypes that were abundant carried fewer insertions, and memory repertoires showed no such trend.

TCRdb used MiXCR to reprocess the 5' RACE reads, holding one entry per CDR3 protein. The sample contains 200,000 to 250,000 distinct CDR3 sequences, about 7.3% of which appear only once. Between the trimmed V and J ends, which lost 2 bases and 2 bases, there was a span of 7 bases. The CDR3 loop spans 13 amino acids. Germline assignment: CDR1 SGHDN and CDR2 FVKESK. Details on this clonotype: Its antigen is undetermined.

These data were also reused for a study on yellow fever vaccine responses in identical twins.

This clonotype was sampled from a woman under 30 in good health. The sequencing input was memory (CD45RO+) T cells sorted from blood. This sequence joins TRBV14 and TRBJ2-7, with a weak D call TRBD1 (6 bases). Here the CDR3 reads CASSQTGPYEQYF. CDR3 DNA: TGTGCCAGCAGCCAAACAGGGCCCTACGAGCAGTACTTC.